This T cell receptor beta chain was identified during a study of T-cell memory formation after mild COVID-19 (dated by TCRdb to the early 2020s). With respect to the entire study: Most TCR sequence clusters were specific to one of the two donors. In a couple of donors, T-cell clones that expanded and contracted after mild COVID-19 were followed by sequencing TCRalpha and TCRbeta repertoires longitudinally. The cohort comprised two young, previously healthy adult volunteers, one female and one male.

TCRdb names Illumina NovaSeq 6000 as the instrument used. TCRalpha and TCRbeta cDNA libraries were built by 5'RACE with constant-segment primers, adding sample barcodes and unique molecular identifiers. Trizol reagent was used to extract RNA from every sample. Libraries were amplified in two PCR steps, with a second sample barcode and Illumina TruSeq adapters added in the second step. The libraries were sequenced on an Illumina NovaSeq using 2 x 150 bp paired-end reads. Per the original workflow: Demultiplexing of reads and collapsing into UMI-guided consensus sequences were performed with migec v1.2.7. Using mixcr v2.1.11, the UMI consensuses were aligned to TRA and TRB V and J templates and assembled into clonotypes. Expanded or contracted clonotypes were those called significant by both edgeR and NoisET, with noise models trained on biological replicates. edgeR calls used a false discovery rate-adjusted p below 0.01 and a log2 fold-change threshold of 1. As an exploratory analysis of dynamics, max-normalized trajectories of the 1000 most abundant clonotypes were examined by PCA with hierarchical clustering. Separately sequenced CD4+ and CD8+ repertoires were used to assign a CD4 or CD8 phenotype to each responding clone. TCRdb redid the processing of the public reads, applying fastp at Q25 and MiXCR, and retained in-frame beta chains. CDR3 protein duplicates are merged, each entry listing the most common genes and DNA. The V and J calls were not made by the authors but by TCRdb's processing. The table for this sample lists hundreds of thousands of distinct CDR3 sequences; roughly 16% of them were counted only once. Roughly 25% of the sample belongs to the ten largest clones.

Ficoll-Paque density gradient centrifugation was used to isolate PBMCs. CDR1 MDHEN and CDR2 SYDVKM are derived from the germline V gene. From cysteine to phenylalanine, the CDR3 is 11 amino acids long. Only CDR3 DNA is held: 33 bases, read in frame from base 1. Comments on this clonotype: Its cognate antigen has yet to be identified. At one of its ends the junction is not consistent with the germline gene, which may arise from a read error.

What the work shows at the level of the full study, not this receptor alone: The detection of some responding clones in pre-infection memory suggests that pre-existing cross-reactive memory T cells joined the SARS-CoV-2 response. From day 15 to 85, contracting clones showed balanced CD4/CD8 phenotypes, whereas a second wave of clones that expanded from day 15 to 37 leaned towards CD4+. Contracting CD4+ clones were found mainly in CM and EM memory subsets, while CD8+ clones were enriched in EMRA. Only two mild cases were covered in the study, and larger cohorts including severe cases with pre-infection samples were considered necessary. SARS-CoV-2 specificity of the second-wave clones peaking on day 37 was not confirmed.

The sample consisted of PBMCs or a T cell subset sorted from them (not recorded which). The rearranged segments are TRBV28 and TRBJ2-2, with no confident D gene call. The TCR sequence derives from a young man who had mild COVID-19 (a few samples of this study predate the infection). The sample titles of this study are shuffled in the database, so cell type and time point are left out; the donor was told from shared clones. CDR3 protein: CASRLFRELFF. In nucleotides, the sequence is TGTGCCAGCAGATTATTTAGGGAGCTGTTTTTT.